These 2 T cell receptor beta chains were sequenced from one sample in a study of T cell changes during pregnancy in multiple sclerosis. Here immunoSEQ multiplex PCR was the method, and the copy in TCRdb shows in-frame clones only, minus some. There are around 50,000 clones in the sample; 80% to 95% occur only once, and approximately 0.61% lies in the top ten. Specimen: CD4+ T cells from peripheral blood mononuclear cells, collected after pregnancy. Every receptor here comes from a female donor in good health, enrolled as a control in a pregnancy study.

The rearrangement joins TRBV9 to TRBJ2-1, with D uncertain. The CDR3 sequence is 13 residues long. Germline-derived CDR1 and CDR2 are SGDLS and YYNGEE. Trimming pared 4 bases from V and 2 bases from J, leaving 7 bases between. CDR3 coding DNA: TGTGCCAGCAGCCGGGTTCCCTACAATGAGCAGTTCTTC. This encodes CASSRVPYNEQFF.

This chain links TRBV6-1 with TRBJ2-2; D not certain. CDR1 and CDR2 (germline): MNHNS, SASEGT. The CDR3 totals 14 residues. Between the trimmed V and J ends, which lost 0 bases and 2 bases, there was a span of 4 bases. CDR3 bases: TGTGCCAGCAGTGAAGCCTTTAACACCGGGGAGCTGTTTTTT. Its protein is CASSEAFNTGELFF.